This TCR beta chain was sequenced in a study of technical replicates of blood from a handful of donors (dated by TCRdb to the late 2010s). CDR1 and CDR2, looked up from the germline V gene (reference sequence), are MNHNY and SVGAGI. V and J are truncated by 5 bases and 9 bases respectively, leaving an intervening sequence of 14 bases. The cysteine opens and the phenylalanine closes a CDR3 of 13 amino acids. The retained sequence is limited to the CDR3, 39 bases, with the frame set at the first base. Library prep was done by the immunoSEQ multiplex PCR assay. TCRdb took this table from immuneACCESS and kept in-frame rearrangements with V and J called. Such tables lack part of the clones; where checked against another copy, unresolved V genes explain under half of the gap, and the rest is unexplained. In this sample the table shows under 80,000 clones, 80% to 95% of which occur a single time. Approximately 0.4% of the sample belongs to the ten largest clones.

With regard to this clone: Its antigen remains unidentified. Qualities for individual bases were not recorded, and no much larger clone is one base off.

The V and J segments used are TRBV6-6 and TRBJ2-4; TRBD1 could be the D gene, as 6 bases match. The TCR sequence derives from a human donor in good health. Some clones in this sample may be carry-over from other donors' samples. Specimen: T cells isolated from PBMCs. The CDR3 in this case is CASSTTGSGIQYF. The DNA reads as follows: TGTGCCAGCAGTACGACAGGTTCGGGCATTCAGTACTTC.